This T cell receptor beta chain comes out of a study of breast tumors, draining lymph nodes, adjacent tissues. Regarding the study as a whole: Tumor TCR diversity was below lymph nodes but above nontumor tissue.

CDR3 length equals 17 residues. The germline CDR1 and CDR2 sequences are LNHNV and YYDKDF (reference sequence). V was pared by 0 bases and J by 5 bases, with 17 bases between. This clonotype was seen at least ten times. Its target is not known. Axillary draining lymph nodes of breast cancer patients supplied the node samples. A single record per CDR3 protein comes from TCRdb applying MiXCR to the multiplex PCR reads. The profile shows approximately 300,000 distinct CDR3 sequences, about 33% of them singletons. The TCR comes from a female donor with breast cancer. Some clones in this sample may be carry-over from other donors' samples. Sequencing was done on a sample of axillary lymph node tissue. This rearrangement joins TRBV15 to TRBJ2-1; D unclear. In DNA, the CDR3 is TGTGCCACCAGCAGAGATTACAGCCCGGGTGGGCACAATGAGCAGTTCTTC. Amino acids: CATSRDYSPGGHNEQFF.